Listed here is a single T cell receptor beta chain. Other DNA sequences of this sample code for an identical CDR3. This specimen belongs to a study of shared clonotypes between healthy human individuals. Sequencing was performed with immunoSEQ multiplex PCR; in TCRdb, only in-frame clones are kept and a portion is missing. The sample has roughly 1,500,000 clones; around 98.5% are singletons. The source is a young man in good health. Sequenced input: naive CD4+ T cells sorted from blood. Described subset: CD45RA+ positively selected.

The CDR3 DNA sequence: TGCAGCGTAAAAGGACTTTTCTCCTACGAGCAGTACTTC. Amino acid sequence: CSVKGLFSYEQYF. V usage is TRBV29-1 and J usage is TRBJ2-7, with D perhaps matching TRBD2 (5 bases). V dropped 6 bases and J dropped 0 bases, with 12 bases sitting between them. The germline V gene has CDR1 SQVTM and CDR2 ANQGSEA. This CDR3 is built from 13 residues.